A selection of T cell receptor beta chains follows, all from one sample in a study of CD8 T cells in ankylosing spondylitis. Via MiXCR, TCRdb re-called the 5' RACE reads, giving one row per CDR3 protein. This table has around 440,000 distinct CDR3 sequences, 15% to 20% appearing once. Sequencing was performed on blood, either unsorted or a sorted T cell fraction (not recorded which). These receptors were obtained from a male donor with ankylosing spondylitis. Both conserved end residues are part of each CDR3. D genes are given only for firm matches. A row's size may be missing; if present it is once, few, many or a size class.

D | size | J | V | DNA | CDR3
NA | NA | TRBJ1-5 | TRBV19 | TGTGCCAGTAGTTCCTCCGGAGGATCCAATCAGCCCCAGCATTTT | CASSSSGGSNQPQHF
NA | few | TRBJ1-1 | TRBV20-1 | TGCAGTGCCGCGAGTGGGGGCAAAAGGGCTATGAACACTGAAGCTTTCTTT | CSAASGGKRAMNTEAFF
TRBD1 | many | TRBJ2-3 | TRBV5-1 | TGCGCCAGCAGCCGGGACAGGGGAGTTTCGGATACGCAGTATTTT | CASSRDRGVSDTQYF
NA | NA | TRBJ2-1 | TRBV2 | TGTGCCAGCAACGGAGGGGGGGGTGATGAGCAGTTCTTC | CASNGGGGDEQFF
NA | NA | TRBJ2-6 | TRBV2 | TGTGCCAGCAGTGAAAGGGTTGGGGCCAACGTCCTGACTTTC | CASSERVGANVLTF
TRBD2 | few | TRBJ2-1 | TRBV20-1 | TGCAGTGCCCAAGGGACTAGCGGGGGGGTCTCCTACAATGAGCAGTTCTTC | CSAQGTSGGVSYNEQFF
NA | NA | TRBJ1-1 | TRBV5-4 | TGTGCCAGCAGCCAGGAGGGCACTGAAGCTTTCTTT | CASSQEGTEAFF
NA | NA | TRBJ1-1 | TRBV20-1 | TGCAGGGACCCCAGGGGTTGGACTGAAGCTTTCTTT | CRDPRGWTEAFF
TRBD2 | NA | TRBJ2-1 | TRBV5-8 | TGTGCCAGCAGCCCTGGGACTAGCGGGAGGTTTGAGCAGTTCTTC | CASSPGTSGRFEQFF
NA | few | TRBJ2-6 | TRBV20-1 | TGCAGTGCTAGAGAACCTAGGACTTCTGGGGCCAACGTCCTGACTTTC | CSAREPRTSGANVLTF
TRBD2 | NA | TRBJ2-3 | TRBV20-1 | TGCAGTGTTAAACCGGGACTAGCTACAGATACGCAGTATTTT | CSVKPGLATDTQYF
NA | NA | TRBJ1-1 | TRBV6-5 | TGTGCCAGCAGTTACAAGGGGAGGTCGAACACTGAAGCTTTCTTT | CASSYKGRSNTEAFF
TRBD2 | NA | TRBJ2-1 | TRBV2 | TGTGCCAGCTCCCCCTCCGGGACTAGCGGGAGAATCGGTGAGCAGTTCTTC | CASSPSGTSGRIGEQFF
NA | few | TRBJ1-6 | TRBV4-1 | TGCGCCAGCAGCCAAGATGGGGTCGGGAATTCACCCCTCCACTTT | CASSQDGVGNSPLHF
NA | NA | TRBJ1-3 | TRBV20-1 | TGCAGTGCACAGCGGGAGTCTGGAAACACCATATATTTT | CSAQRESGNTIYF
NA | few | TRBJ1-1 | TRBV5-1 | TGCGCCAGCAGCTTGGCGTCGGGGGGAACTGAAGCTTTCTTT | CASSLASGGTEAFF
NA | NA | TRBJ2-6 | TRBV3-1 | TGTGCCAGCAGCCGGTCGGGCGGGGCCAACGTCCTGACTTTC | CASSRSGGANVLTF
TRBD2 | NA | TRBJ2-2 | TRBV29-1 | TGCAGCGTGGGGACTAGCGGGGCTTTGAACACCGGGGAGCTGTTTTTT | CSVGTSGALNTGELFF
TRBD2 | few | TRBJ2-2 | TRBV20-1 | TGCAGTGCTAGCGGGAGGAAGGGAACCGGGGAGCTGTTTTTT | CSASGRKGTGELFF
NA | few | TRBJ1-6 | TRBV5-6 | TGTGCCAGCAGCCCCCAGACGGGTTATAATTCACCCCTCCACTTT | CASSPQTGYNSPLHF
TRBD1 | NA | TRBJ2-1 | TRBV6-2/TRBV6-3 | TGTGCCAGCAGTTTCCTACAGGGGGCCCCGAGGGATGAGCAGTTCTTC | CASSFLQGAPRDEQFF
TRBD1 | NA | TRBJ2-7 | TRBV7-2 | TGTGCCAGCAGCTTACCTCGGGGACAGATTGCCCTTAGAGAGCAGTACTTC | CASSLPRGQIALREQYF
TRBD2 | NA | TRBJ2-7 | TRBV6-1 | TGTGCCAGCAGACTAACAGGACTAGCGGGAGGTAGCTCCTACGAGCAGTACTTC | CASRLTGLAGGSSYEQYF
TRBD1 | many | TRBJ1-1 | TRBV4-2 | TGTGCCAGCAGCCAACCGGACAGGGGAGGCACTGAAGCTTTCTTT | CASSQPDRGGTEAFF
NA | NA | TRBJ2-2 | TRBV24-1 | TGTGCCACCAGTGACCCCGCGCCCCGAGGGAGAAACACCGGGGAGCTGTTTTTT | CATSDPAPRGRNTGELFF
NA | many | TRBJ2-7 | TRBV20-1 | TGCAGTGCTACCGACAACGATCGGGTCCTTCCCTACGAGCAGTACTTC | CSATDNDRVLPYEQYF
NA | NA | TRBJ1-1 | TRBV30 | TGTGCCTGGAGGGTGAACACTGAAGCTTTCTTT | CAWRVNTEAFF
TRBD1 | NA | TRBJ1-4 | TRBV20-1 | TGCAGTGCTCGACAGGGCGGTAATGAAAAACTGTTTTTT | CSARQGGNEKLFF
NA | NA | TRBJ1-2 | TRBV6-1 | TGTGCCAGCAGGGGCCCGGGCCCCTATGGCTACACCTTC | CASRGPGPYGYTF
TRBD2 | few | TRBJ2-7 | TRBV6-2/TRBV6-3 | TGTGCCAGCAGTTACTCGAATGGGACTAGCGGATACGAGCAGTACTTC | CASSYSNGTSGYEQYF
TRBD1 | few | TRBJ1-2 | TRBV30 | TGTGCCTGGAGTGGACAGGGAGAGGGTGGCTACACCTTC | CAWSGQGEGGYTF
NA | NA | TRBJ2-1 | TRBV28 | TGTGCCAGCAGTTTGCCAACTCTGCGGCAGTTCTTC | CASSLPTLRQFF
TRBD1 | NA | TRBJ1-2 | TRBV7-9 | TGTGCCAGCAGTCCCCAGGGGGGTCCTAGGAACTATGGCTACACCTTC | CASSPQGGPRNYGYTF
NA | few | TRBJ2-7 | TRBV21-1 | TGTGCCAGCACTCGGGGGCGGGACACCCCCTACGAGCAGTACTTC | CASTRGRDTPYEQYF
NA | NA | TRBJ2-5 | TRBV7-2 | TGTGCCAGCAGCTTAGGGCAGGGGTCAGAGACCCAGTACTTC | CASSLGQGSETQYF
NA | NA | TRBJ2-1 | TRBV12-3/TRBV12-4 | TGTGCCAGCAGCCAGGCGGAGGGGCTTTTCGCTGAGCAGTTCTTC | CASSQAEGLFAEQFF
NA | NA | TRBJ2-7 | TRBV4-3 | TGCGCCAGCAGCCAAGATGAGGGTAGGAGCGAGCAGTACTTC | CASSQDEGRSEQYF
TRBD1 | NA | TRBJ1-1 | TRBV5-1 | TGCGCCAGCACTTCGGACAGGGGTGTCACTGAAGCTTTCTTT | CASTSDRGVTEAFF
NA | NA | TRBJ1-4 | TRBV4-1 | TGCGCCAGCAGCCAAGTCGGGTCTGTTGGGGAAAAACTGTTTTTT | CASSQVGSVGEKLFF
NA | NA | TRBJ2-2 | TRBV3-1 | TGTGCCAGCAGCTTTGACTGGGCCGGGGAGCTGTTTTTT | CASSFDWAGELFF